The TCR beta chain described here comes from a study of cytomegalovirus exposure and HLA in healthy donors. Amplification used 60 Vbeta primers and 13 Jbeta primers. Clones were read by immunoSEQ multiplex PCR, and TCRdb kept only the in-frame ones, dropping some. The data hold 160,000 or so clones, with 75% observed a single time. CDR3 length: 13 amino acids. Germline V gene lookup returns CDR1 SGHAT and CDR2 FQNNGV. V shed 3 bases and J shed 8 bases, with 11 bases lying between them. Study-wide findings and caveats: What a later analysis reportedly showed was that an Asian-associated ancestry cluster had fewer N-insertions than the roughly 670-donor mean. Rare TCR sequences predominated, though certain public TCRs were found in many donors.

On this clone itself: Its antigen remains unknown.

This TCR was sampled from a female donor in good health and CMV-seronegative. This chain uses TRBV11-2 with TRBJ1-5; TRBD1 is a possible D gene (5 bases). Specimen: PBMCs. This CDR3 is CASSFTGGEPQHF. In DNA, the CDR3 is TGTGCCAGCAGCTTCACAGGTGGGGAGCCCCAGCATTTT.